The clone carrying this T cell receptor (beta chain) occurred a few times. Its antigen is not known. Included in the TCR beta cDNA libraries were unique molecular identifiers. Some 500,000 cDNA molecules were recovered from an input of 1 to 10 million T cells. TCRdb reanalysed the PCR reads using MiXCR and keeps one entry per CDR3 protein. Among some 260,000 distinct CDR3 sequences, 35% to 40% were seen once, and the ten largest hold around 4.8%. The sample originates from a study of post-analysis software for immune sequencing data. Study overall: Relapsing-remitting, secondary progressive and progressive-relapsing courses of multiple sclerosis were included. Study-wide results and caveats: Controls' normalized Chao1 diversity significantly exceeded that of multiple sclerosis patients. The five TRBV segments detected at higher frequency in patients than in controls included TRBV5-6, TRBV5-1 and TRBV20-1.

The V gene lost 4 bases and the J gene lost 3 bases, with 6 bases spanning the gap. CDR3 size: 12 residues. Germline V CDR1 and CDR2: SGHRS, YFSETQ. The origin of this receptor is a girl aged 5-17 years with multiple sclerosis. This chain connects TRBV5-1 to TRBJ2-3; D ambiguous. Specimen: blood. CDR3 sequence: CASSHSTDTQYF. CDR3 nucleotides: TGCGCCAGCAGCCACTCAACAGATACGCAGTATTTT.